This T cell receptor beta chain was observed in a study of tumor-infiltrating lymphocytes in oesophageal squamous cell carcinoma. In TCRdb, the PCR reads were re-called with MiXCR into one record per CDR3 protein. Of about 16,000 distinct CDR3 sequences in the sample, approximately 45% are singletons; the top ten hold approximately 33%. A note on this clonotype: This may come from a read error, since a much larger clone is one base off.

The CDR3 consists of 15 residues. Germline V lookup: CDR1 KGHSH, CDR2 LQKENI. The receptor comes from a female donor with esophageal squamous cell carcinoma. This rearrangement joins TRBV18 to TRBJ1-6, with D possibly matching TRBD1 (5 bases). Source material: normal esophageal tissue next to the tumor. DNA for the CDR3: TGTGTCAGCTCAGAGGCCGGGACCTTCAATTCACCCCTCCACTTT. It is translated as CVSSEAGTFNSPLHF.